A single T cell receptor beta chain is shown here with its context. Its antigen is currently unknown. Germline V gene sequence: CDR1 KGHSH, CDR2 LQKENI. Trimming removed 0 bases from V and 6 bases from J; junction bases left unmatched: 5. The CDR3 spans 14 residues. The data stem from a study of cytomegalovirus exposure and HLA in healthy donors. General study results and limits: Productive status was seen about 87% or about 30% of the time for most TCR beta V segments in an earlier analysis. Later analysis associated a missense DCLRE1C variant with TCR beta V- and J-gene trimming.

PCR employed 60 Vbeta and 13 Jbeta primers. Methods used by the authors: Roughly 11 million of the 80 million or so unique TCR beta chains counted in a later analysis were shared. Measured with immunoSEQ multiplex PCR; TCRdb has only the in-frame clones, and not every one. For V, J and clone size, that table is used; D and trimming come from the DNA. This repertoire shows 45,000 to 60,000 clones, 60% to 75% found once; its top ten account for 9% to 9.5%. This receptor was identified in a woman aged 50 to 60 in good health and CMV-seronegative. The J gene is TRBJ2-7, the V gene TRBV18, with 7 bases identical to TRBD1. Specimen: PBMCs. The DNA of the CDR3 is TGTGCCAGCTCACCACCGTTTCCAGGGGGCGAGCAGTACTTC. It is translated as CASSPPFPGGEQYF.